This T cell receptor (beta chain) was captured in a study of blood T cell repertoires in COVID-19. Turning to the study itself: The United States, Italy and Spain were the sources of the acute and convalescent COVID-19 samples.

Recovery meant two consecutive negative NP/OP PCR tests, professional clearance, or resolved symptoms. The repertoire was sequenced with immunoSEQ multiplex PCR; TCRdb's copy has only in-frame clones and lacks some. The sample lists hundreds of thousands of clones, 80% to 90% occurring once. Germline V gene lookup returns CDR1 MNHEY and CDR2 SMNVEV (reference sequence). Trimming left V 5 bases short and J 2 bases short, with 17 bases between. CDR3 length equals 16 residues. Sequenced: PBMCs or T cells enriched from blood (not recorded which). This TCR was recovered from a young man who had recovered from COVID-19. The J gene is TRBJ2-3, the V gene TRBV27; possibly TRBD2 for D (5 bases). The CDR3 DNA sequence: TGTGCCAGCAGTCCCTCGGGAAGCGGCCTCACAGATACGCAGTATTTT. This codes for CASSPSGSGLTDTQYF.